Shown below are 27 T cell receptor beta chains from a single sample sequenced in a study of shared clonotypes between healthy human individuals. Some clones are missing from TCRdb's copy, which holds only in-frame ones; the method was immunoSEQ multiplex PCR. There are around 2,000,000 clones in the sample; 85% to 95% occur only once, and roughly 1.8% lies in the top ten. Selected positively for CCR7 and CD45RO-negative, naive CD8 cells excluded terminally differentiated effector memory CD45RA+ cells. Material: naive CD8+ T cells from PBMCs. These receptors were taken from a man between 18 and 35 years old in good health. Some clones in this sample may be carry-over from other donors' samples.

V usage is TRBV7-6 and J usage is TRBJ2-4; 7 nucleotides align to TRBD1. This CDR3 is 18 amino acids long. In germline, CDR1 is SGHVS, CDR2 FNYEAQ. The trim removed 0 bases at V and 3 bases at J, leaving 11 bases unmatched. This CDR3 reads CASSLARQGVFGKNIQYF. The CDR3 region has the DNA TGTGCCAGCAGCTTAGCGCGGCAGGGGGTGTTCGGCAAAAACATTCAGTACTTC.

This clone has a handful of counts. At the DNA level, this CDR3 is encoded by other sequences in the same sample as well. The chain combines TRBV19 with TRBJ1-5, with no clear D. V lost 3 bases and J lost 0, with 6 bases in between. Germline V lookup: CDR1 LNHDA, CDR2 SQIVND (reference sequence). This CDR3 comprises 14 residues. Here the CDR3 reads CASSILDSNQPQHF. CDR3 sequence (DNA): TGTGCCAGTAGTATCCTGGATAGCAATCAGCCCCAGCATTTT. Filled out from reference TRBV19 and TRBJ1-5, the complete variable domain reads DGGITQSPKYLFRKEGQNVTLSCEQNLNHDAMYWYRQDPGQGLRLIYYSQIVNDFQKGDIAEGYSVSREKKESFPLTVTSAQKNPTAFYLCASSILDSNQPQHFGDGTRLSIL.

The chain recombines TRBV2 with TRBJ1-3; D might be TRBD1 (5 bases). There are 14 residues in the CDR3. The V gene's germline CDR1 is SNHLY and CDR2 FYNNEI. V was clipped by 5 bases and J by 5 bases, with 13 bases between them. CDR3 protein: CASSTNKGRNTIYF. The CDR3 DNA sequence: TGTGCCAGCAGTACTAATAAGGGACGAAACACCATATATTTT.

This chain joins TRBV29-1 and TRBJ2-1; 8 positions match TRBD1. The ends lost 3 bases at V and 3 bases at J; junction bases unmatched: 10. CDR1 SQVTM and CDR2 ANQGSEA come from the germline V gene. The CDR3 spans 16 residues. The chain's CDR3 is CSVELPQGALYNEQFF. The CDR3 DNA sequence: TGCAGCGTTGAGCTCCCTCAGGGGGCCCTCTACAATGAGCAGTTCTTC.

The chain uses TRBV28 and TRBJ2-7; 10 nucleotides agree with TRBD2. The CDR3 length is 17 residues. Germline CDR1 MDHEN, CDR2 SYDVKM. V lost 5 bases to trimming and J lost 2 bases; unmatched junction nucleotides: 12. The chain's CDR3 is CASSRAWEREGTYEQYF. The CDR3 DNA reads TGTGCCAGCAGTCGCGCTTGGGAGCGGGAGGGAACCTACGAGCAGTACTTC.

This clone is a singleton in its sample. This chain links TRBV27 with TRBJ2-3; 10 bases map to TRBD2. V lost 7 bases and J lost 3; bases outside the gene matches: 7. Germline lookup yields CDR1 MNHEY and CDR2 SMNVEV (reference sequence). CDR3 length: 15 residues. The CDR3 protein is CASTPSSGSTDTQYF. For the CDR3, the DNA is TGTGCCAGCACCCCCTCTAGCGGGAGTACAGATACGCAGTATTTT.

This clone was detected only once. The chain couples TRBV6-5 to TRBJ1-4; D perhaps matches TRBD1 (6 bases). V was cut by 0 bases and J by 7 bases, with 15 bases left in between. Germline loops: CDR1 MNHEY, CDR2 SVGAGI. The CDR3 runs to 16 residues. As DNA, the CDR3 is TGTGCCAGCAGTTACTCAGGGGGAAGGGGCGGTGAAAAACTGTTTTTT. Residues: CASSYSGGRGGEKLFF.

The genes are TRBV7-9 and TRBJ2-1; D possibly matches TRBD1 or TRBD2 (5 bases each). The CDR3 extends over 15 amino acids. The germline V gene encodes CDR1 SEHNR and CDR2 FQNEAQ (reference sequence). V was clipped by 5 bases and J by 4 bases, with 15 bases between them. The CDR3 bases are TGTGCCAGCAGCCACTGGGGACCTATTTACAATGAGCAGTTCTTC. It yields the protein CASSHWGPIYNEQFF.

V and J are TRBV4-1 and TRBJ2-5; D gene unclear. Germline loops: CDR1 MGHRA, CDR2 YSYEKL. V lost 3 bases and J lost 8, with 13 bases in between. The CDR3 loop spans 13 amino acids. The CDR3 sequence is CASSQVGPGTQYF. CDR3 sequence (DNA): TGCGCCAGCAGCCAGGTTGGGCCAGGAACCCAGTACTTC.

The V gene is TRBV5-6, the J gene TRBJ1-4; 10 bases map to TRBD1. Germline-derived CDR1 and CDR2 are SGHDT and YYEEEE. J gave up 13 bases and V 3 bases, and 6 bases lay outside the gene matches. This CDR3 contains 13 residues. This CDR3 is CASSYSRDRGLFF. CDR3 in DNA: TGTGCCAGCAGCTACTCCCGGGACAGGGGACTGTTTTTT.

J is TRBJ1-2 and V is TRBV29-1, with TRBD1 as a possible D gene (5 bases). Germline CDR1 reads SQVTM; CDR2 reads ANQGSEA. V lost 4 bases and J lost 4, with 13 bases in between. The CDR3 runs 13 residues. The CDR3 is CSVVTGEGYGYTF. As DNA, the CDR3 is TGCAGCGTTGTAACAGGAGAAGGCTATGGCTACACCTTC.

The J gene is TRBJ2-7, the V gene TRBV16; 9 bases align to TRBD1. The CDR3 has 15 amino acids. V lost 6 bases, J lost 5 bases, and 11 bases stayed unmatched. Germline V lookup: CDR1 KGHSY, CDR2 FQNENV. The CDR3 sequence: CASSRSGTGFDEQYF. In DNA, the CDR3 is TGTGCCAGCAGTCGCTCCGGGACAGGGTTCGACGAGCAGTACTTC.

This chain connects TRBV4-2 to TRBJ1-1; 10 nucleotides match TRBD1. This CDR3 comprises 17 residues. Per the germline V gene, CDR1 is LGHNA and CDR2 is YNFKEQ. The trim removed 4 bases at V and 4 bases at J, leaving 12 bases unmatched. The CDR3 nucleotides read TGTGCCAGCAGCCCGATGACAGGGGGCGCCGGTGGCACTGAAGCTTTCTTT. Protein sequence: CASSPMTGGAGGTEAFF.

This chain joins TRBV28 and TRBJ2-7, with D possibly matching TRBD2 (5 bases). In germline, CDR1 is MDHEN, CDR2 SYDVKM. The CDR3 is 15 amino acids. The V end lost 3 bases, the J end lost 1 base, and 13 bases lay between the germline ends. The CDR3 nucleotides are TGTGCCAGCAGTTTCCGGCTAGCTATATCCTACGAGCAGTACTTC. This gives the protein CASSFRLAISYEQYF.

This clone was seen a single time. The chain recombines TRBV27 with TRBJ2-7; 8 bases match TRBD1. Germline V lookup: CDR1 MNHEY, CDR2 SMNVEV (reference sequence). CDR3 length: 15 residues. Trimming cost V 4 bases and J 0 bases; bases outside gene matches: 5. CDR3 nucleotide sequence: TGTGCCAGCAGTTCAGGGGGCTATGTCTCCTACGAGCAGTACTTC. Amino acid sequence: CASSSGGYVSYEQYF.

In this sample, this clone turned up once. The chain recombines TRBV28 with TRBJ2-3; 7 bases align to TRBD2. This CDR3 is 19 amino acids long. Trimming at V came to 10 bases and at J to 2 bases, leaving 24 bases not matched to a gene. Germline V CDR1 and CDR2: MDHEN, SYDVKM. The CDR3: CATRGSSGTDLHLTDTQYF. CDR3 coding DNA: TGTGCCACCCGCGGGTCTAGCGGCACTGACTTACACCTCACAGATACGCAGTATTTT.

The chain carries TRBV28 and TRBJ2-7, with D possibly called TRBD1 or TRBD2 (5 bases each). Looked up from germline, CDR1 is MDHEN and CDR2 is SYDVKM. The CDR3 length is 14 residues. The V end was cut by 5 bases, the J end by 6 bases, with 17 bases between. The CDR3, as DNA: TGTGCCAGCAGTCCGCTCCGCCAGGGACGCGAGCAGTACTTC. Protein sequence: CASSPLRQGREQYF.

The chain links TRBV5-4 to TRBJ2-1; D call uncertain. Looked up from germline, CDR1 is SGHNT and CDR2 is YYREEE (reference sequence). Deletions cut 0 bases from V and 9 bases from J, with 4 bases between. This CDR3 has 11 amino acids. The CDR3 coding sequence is TGTGCCAGCAGCTTGGGTTTTGAGCAGTTCTTC. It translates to CASSLGFEQFF. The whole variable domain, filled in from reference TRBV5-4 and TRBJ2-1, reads ETGVTQSPTHLIKTRGQQVTLRCSSQSGHNTVSWYQQALGQGPQFIFQYYREEENGRGNFPPRFSGLQFPNYSSELNVNALELDDSALYLCASSLGFEQFFGPGTRLTVL.

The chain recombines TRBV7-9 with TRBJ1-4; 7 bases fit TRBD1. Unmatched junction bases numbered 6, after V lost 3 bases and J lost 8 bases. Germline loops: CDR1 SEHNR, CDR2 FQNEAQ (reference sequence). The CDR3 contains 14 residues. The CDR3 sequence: CASSFPLTGEKLFF. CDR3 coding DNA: TGTGCCAGCAGCTTCCCTCTGACAGGGGAAAAACTGTTTTTT. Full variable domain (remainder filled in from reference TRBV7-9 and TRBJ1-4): DTGVSQNPRHKITKRGQNVTFRCDPISEHNRLYWYRQTLGQGPEFLTYFQNEAQLEKSRLLSDRFSAERPKGSFSTLEIQRTEQGDSAMYLCASSFPLTGEKLFFGSGTQLSVL.

CDR3 region: CSVQGAGELFF. Written as DNA, the CDR3 is TGCAGCGTGCAGGGGGCCGGGGAGCTGTTTTTT. The V call is TRBV29-1, the J call TRBJ2-2; 7 bases line up with TRBD1. J lost 6 bases, V lost 6 bases, and 1 base had no gene match. This CDR3 is 11 amino acids long. The germline CDR1 and CDR2 sequences are SQVTM and ANQGSEA.

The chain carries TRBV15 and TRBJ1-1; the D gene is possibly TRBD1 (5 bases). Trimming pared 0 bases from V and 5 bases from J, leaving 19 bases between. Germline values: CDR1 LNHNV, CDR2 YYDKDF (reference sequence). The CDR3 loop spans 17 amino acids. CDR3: CATSREGLWDLGTEAFF. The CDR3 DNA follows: TGTGCCACCAGCAGAGAAGGTCTCTGGGACCTCGGTACTGAAGCTTTCTTT.

The CDR3: CASSLTGRDYEQYF. The CDR3 DNA reads as TGTGCCAGCAGCTTAACAGGGAGGGACTACGAGCAGTACTTC. The chain has TRBV7-3 and TRBJ2-7; 7 bases are shared with TRBD2. V was pared by 0 bases and J by 3 bases, with 2 bases of the junction left unmatched. Germline V lookup: CDR1 SGHTA, CDR2 FQGTGA. The CDR3 covers 14 residues.

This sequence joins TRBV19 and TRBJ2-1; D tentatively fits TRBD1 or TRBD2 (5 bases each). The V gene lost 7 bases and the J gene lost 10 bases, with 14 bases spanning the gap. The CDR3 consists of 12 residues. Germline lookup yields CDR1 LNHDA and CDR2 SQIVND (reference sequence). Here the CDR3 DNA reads TGTGCCAGTACCTCCGGGGCGGCAGAGCAGTTCTTC. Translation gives CASTSGAAEQFF. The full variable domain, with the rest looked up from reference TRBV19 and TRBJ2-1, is DGGITQSPKYLFRKEGQNVTLSCEQNLNHDAMYWYRQDPGQGLRLIYYSQIVNDFQKGDIAEGYSVSREKKESFPLTVTSAQKNPTAFYLCASTSGAAEQFFGPGTRLTVL.

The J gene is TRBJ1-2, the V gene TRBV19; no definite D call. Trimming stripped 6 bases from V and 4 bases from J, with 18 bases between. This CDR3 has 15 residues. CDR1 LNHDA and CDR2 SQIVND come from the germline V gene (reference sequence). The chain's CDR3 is CASSGDGGQLYGYTF. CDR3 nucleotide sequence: TGTGCCAGTAGCGGAGACGGCGGGCAGCTCTATGGCTACACCTTC.

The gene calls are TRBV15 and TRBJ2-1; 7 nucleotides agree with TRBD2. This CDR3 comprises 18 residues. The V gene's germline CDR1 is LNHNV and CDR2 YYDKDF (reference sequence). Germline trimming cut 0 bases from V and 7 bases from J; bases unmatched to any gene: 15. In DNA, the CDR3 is TGTGCCACCAGCAGAGAGACTTACTTGGGGCTAGCGGAGAATGAGCAGTTCTTC. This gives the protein CATSRETYLGLAENEQFF. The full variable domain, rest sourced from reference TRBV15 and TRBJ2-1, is DAMVIQNPRYQVTQFGKPVTLSCSQTLNHNVMYWYQQKSSQAPKLLFHYYDKDFNNEADTPDNFQSRRPNTSFCFLDIRSPGLGDTAMYLCATSRETYLGLAENEQFFGPGTRLTVL.

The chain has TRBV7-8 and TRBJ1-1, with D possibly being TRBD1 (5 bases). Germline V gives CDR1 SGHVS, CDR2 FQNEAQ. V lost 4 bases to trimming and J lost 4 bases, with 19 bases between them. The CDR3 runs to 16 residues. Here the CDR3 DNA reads TGTGCCAGCAGCTCCGGACTGGCGGGGGTCGGCACTGAAGCTTTCTTT. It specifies CASSSGLAGVGTEAFF. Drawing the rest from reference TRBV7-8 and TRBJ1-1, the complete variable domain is GAGVSQSPRYKVAKRGQDVALRCDPISGHVSLFWYQQALGQGPEFLTYFQNEAQLDKSGLPSDRFFAERPEGSVSTLKIQRTQQEDSAVYLCASSSGLAGVGTEAFFGQGTRLTVV.

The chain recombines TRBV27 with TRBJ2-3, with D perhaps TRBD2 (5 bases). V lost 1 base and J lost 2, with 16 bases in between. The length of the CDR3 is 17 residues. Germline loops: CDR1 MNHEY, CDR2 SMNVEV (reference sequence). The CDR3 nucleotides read TGTGCCAGCAGTTTATGGGATGCAGGACTCAACACAGATACGCAGTATTTT. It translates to CASSLWDAGLNTDTQYF.